This T cell receptor beta chain was captured in a study of identical twins. TCRdb redid the calling of the 5' RACE reads with MiXCR, one entry per CDR3 protein. The table records about 920,000 distinct CDR3 sequences, 9% to 15% of them present only once. The CDR3 runs 16 residues. V trimming: 6 bases; J trimming: 0 bases; junction bases outside the gene matches: 13. Germline values: CDR1 DFQATT, CDR2 SNEGSKA (reference sequence). These data are also associated with another study on yellow fever vaccine responses in identical twins.

Sequencing was performed on PBMCs. This rearrangement joins TRBV20-1 to TRBJ1-1; TRBD1 aligns across 7 bases. This TCR was recovered from a woman between 18 and 29 years old in good health. The DNA of the CDR3 is TGCAGTGCAACACCAGGGGGGCCGGGAATGAACACTGAAGCTTTCTTT. Amino acids: CSATPGGPGMNTEAFF.